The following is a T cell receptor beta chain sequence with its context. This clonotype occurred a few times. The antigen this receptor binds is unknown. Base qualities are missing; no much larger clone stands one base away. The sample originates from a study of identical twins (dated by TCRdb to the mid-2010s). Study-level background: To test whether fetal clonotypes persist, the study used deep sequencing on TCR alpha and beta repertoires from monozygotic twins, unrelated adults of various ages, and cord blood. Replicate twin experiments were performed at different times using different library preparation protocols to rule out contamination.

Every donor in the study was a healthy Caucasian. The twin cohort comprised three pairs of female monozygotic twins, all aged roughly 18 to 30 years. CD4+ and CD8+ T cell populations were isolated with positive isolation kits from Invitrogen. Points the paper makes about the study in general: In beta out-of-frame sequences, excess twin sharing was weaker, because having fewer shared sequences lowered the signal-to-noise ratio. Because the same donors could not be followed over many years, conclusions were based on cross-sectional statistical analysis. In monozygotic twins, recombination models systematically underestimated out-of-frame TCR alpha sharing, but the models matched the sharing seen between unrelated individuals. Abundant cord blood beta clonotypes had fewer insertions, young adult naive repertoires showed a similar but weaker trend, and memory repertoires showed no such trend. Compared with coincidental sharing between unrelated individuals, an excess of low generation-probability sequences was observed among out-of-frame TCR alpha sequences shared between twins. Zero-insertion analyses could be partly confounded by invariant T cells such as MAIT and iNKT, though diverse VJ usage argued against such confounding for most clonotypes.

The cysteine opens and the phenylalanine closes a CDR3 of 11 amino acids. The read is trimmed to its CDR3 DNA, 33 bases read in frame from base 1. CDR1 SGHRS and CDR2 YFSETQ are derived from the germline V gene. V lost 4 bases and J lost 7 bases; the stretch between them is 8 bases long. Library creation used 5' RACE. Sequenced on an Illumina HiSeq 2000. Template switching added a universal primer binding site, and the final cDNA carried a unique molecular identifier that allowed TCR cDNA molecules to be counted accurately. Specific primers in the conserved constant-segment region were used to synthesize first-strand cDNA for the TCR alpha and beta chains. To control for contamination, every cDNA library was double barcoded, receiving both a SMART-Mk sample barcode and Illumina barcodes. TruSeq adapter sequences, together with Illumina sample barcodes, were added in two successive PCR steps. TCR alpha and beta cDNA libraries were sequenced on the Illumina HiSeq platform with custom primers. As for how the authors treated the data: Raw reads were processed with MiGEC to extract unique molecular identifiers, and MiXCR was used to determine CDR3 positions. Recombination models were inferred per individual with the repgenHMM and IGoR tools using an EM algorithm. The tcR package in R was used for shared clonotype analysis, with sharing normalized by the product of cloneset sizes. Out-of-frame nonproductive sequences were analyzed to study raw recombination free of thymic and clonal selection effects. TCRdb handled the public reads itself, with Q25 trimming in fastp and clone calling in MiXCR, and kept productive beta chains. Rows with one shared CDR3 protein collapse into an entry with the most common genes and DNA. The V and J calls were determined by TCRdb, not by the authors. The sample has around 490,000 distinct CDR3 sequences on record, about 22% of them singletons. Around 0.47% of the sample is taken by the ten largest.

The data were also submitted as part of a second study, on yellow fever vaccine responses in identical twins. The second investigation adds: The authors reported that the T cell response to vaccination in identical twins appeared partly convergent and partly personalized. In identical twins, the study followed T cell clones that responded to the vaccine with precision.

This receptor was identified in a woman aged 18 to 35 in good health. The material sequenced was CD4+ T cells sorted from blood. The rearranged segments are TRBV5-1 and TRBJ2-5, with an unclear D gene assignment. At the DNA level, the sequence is TGCGCCAGCAGCACCATGGGGACCCAGTACTTC. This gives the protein CASSTMGTQYF.